Following are 25 T cell receptor beta chains from one sample sequenced in a study of blood T cell repertoires in COVID-19. Data came from immunoSEQ multiplex PCR; TCRdb stores just in-frame clones and leaves some out. This sample carries 250,000 to 350,000 clones, approximately 91% of them seen once, and the ten largest clones take 12%. Sequenced sample: peripheral blood. The receptors were sampled from a woman in her sixties or seventies with acute or convalescent COVID-19.

This chain connects TRBV5-5 to TRBJ1-5, with 8 bases matching TRBD1. Trimming at V came to 1 base and at J to 4 bases, leaving 7 bases not matched to a gene. This CDR3 has 16 amino acids. From germline, CDR1 is SGHKS and CDR2 YYEKEE (reference sequence). The DNA for the CDR3 is TGTGCCAGCAGCTTGTCGTCAGGGGGCAGGAATCAGCCCCAGCATTTT. Amino acids: CASSLSSGGRNQPQHF. The full variable domain, rest sourced from reference TRBV5-5 and TRBJ1-5, is DAGVTQSPTHLIKTRGQQVTLRCSPISGHKSVSWYQQVLGQGPQFIFQYYEKEERGRGNFPDRFSARQFPNYSSELNVNALLLGDSALYLCASSLSSGGRNQPQHFGDGTRLSIL.

V and J are TRBV13 and TRBJ1-1; 9 bases fit TRBD1. The length of the CDR3 is 16 residues. Germline values: CDR1 PRHDT, CDR2 FYEKMQ (reference sequence). The junction had 11 bases not matched to a gene; V was cut back by 4 bases and J by 5 bases. The CDR3 spells CASSSRWDRARTEAFF. The CDR3 bases are TGTGCCAGCAGCTCGCGGTGGGACAGGGCTAGAACTGAAGCTTTCTTT.

The CDR3 is CASSSMGLEQYF. The CDR3 DNA follows: TGTGCCAGCTCCTCCATGGGCCTCGAGCAGTACTTC. The rearrangement links TRBV19 to TRBJ2-7; D call uncertain. This CDR3 contains 12 residues. CDR1 LNHDA and CDR2 SQIVND come from the germline V gene (reference sequence). V dropped 9 bases and J dropped 6 bases, with 15 bases sitting between them.

The V and J genes are TRBV4-1 and TRBJ2-2; 8 bases match TRBD1. This CDR3 is built from 15 residues. Germline values: CDR1 MGHRA, CDR2 YSYEKL. V gave up 1 base and J gave up 4 bases; unmatched junction bases: 2. The CDR3 DNA is TGCGCCAGCAGCCAAGGGACAGGGACCACCGGGGAGCTGTTTTTT. It encodes CASSQGTGTTGELFF.

The chain combines TRBV7-6 with TRBJ2-6; 7 nucleotides agree with TRBD2. V gave up 5 bases and J gave up 3 bases; unmatched junction bases: 4. The CDR3 is made up of 15 amino acids. The germline CDR1 and CDR2 sequences are SGHVS and FNYEAQ. The CDR3 is CASSPWEGGANVLTF. The CDR3 coding sequence is TGTGCCAGCAGCCCCTGGGAGGGTGGGGCCAACGTCCTGACTTTC.

CDR3 amino acids: CAWMVAGGNEQFF. Written as DNA, the CDR3 is TGTGCCTGGATGGTAGCGGGAGGGAATGAGCAGTTCTTC. The rearrangement joins TRBV30 to TRBJ2-1; TRBD2 aligns across 11 bases. The CDR3 spans 13 residues. The ends lost 4 bases at V and 7 bases at J; junction bases unmatched: 3. The germline V gene encodes CDR1 GTSNPN and CDR2 SVGIG (reference sequence).

This chain joins TRBV19 and TRBJ2-5; the match to TRBD2 covers 8 bases. The CDR3 sequence is 16 residues long. Per germline, CDR1 LNHDA and CDR2 SQIVND (reference sequence). The J segment lost 5 bases and the V segment lost 4 bases, leaving 12 bases of the junction unmatched. The CDR3 DNA sequence: TGTGCCAGTAGTAATTGGAACGGGGGGGCGCGGGAGACCCAGTACTTC. This gives the protein CASSNWNGGARETQYF.

This clone was found once. The chain carries TRBV10-3 and TRBJ2-7, with D tentatively TRBD2 (6 bases). V lost 4 bases and J lost 3, with 37 bases in between. CDR3 length: 22 residues. Germline CDR1 ENHRY, CDR2 SYGVKD. DNA of the CDR3: TGTGCCATCAGTGGGGCAGGCGGGGTTTCTGCCGGCGATGTTAAAAGGGGCTACGAGCAGTACTTC. Encoded protein: CAISGAGGVSAGDVKRGYEQYF.

In nucleotides, the CDR3 is TGTGCCAGTAGTATCTCCGGAGATCAGCCCCAGCATTTT. Protein: CASSISGDQPQHF. V is TRBV19 and J is TRBJ1-5; D is undetermined. CDR1 is LNHDA and CDR2 is SQIVND in the germline V gene (reference sequence). The CDR3 consists of 13 residues. The V end lost 3 bases, the J end lost 5 bases, and 8 bases lay between the germline ends.

The chain employs TRBV2 and TRBJ1-4; D is perhaps TRBD1 (6 bases). Trimming removed 3 bases at V and 8 bases at J, with 10 bases between. The germline CDR1 and CDR2 sequences are SNHLY and FYNNEI. The length of the CDR3 is 13 residues. The CDR3 loop is CASSEGAAEKLFF. CDR3 in DNA: TGTGCCAGCAGTGAGGGGGCAGCAGAAAAACTGTTTTTT.

The chain uses TRBV7-3 and TRBJ1-1; D perhaps matches TRBD1 (5 bases). V was shortened by 5 bases and J by 4 bases, with 11 bases between the two germline ends. Germline V lookup: CDR1 SGHTA, CDR2 FQGTGA. The CDR3 consists of 13 residues. The CDR3, as DNA: TGTGCCAGCAGCCAATCGGGGGGCACTGAAGCTTTCTTT. This sequence encodes CASSQSGGTEAFF.

This clone was recorded at least ten times. The chain is built from TRBV28 and TRBJ2-1, with 10 bases fitting TRBD2. The germline gives CDR1 MDHEN, CDR2 SYDVKM. CDR3 length: 14 residues. J lost 4 bases, V lost 4 bases, and 1 base had no gene match. Written as DNA, the CDR3 is TGTGCCAGCAGTTGGACTAGCGGATACAATGAGCAGTTCTTC. Protein: CASSWTSGYNEQFF.

This clone came up once. The chain has TRBV19 and TRBJ1-1; the match to TRBD1 covers 7 bases. The length of the CDR3 is 13 residues. Germline CDR1 LNHDA, CDR2 SQIVND (reference sequence). J gave up 6 bases and V 5 bases, and 6 bases lay outside the gene matches. CDR3 region: CASSQGQRPEAFF. As DNA, the CDR3 is TGTGCCAGTAGTCAGGGACAGAGGCCTGAAGCTTTCTTT.

The J gene is TRBJ2-7, the V gene TRBV27; D remains unclear. The CDR3 runs 14 residues. Germline CDR1 and CDR2: MNHEY and SMNVEV (reference sequence). Trimming removed 3 bases from V and 2 bases from J, with 11 bases in between. The CDR3 region has the DNA TGTGCCAGCAGTTTCTCCGGAGCGCCCTACGAGCAGTACTTC. The encoded protein is CASSFSGAPYEQYF.

The chain carries TRBV27 and TRBJ2-5, with D perhaps matching TRBD1 (6 bases). The ends were cut back, 5 bases at V and 5 bases at J, with 18 bases in the middle. Germline V gives CDR1 MNHEY, CDR2 SMNVEV (reference sequence). The CDR3 has 15 residues. The CDR3 sequence is CASSTRQDPQETQYF. The CDR3 bases are TGTGCCAGCAGTACCAGACAGGACCCCCAGGAGACCCAGTACTTC.

This rearrangement joins TRBV27 to TRBJ2-3; TRBD1 agrees at 10 bases. V was clipped by 2 bases and J by 5 bases; unmatched bases: 4. CDR3 length: 15 residues. Germline CDR1 and CDR2: MNHEY and SMNVEV (reference sequence). The CDR3: CASSLGTGVLDTQYF. DNA of the CDR3: TGTGCCAGCAGTTTAGGGACAGGGGTATTAGATACGCAGTATTTT.

In this sample, this clone turned up once. The rearrangement links TRBV18 to TRBJ1-1, with D possibly matching TRBD1 (6 bases). The CDR3 length is 16 residues. Trimming removed 2 bases at V and 1 base at J, with 14 bases between. The V gene's germline CDR1 is KGHSH and CDR2 LQKENI. Written as DNA, the CDR3 is TGTGCCAGCTCACCAAAACCGGGACACAGGAACACTGAAGCTTTCTTT. Translated: CASSPKPGHRNTEAFF.

This sequence joins TRBV27 and TRBJ2-1; D perhaps matches TRBD2 (5 bases). V was pared by 5 bases and J by 6 bases, with 11 bases between. Germline CDR1 is MNHEY and CDR2 is SMNVEV (reference sequence). This CDR3 is 13 amino acids long. The CDR3, as DNA: TGTGCCAGCAGTGAGGGTTTAATCAATGAGCAGTTCTTC. Translation: CASSEGLINEQFF.

V and J are TRBV18 and TRBJ2-4, with 10 nucleotides matching TRBD2. The V gene's germline CDR1 is KGHSH and CDR2 LQKENI. Germline trimming cut 7 bases from V and 9 bases from J; bases unmatched to any gene: 12. The CDR3 covers 15 residues. The CDR3 DNA is TGTGCCAGCTTACACCAGCGGGGGGGCCCAGGCATTCAGTACTTC. Protein sequence: CASLHQRGGPGIQYF.

The chain joins TRBV28 to TRBJ1-2; D gene unclear. The CDR3 runs to 12 residues. From germline, CDR1 is MDHEN and CDR2 SYDVKM. V was clipped by 6 bases and J by 8 bases, with 13 bases between them. The CDR3 sequence is CASSRTGWGYTF. The CDR3 nucleotides are TGTGCCAGCAGCCGGACTGGGTGGGGCTACACCTTC.

This sequence joins TRBV19 and TRBJ2-7; no firm D call. This CDR3 region has 11 residues. V was shortened by 5 bases and J by 6 bases, with 8 bases between the two germline ends. CDR1 is LNHDA, CDR2 SQIVND, per germline (reference sequence). For the CDR3, the DNA is TGTGCCAGTAGTCGTCAGGCCGAGCAGTACTTC. This sequence encodes CASSRQAEQYF.

This clone appeared a single time. The chain employs TRBV18 and TRBJ1-2; TRBD1 aligns across 9 bases. Germline-derived CDR1 and CDR2 are KGHSH and LQKENI. With 3 bases clipped from V and 3 bases from J, the junction kept 5 bases outside the gene matches. The CDR3 sequence is 15 residues long. The CDR3, as DNA: TGTGCCAGCTCACCTGGCACAGGGGGCGACTATGGCTACACCTTC. It translates to CASSPGTGGDYGYTF.

The chain joins TRBV20-1 to TRBJ2-7; possible D gene TRBD1, 5 bases. Germline V gene data show CDR1 as DFQATT and CDR2 as SNEGSKA (reference sequence). This CDR3 is 11 amino acids long. V was pared by 8 bases and J by 4 bases, with 12 bases between. The CDR3 DNA reads TGCAGTTCGCCAGGGTGGTACGAGCAGTACTTC. Encoded protein: CSSPGWYEQYF.

This sequence joins TRBV29-1 and TRBJ1-1, with TRBD1 matching 7 bases. Losses at the gene ends were 2 bases for V and 1 base for J; bases not matched to a gene: 16. Germline V gives CDR1 SQVTM, CDR2 ANQGSEA. CDR3 length equals 18 residues. The DNA of the CDR3 is TGCAGCGTTGAAACGGTCGTAGCGGCAGGGGGGACGAACACTGAAGCTTTCTTT. Residues: CSVETVVAAGGTNTEAFF.

The chain employs TRBV5-4 and TRBJ2-1; 8 bases map to TRBD1. Per germline, CDR1 SGHNT and CDR2 YYREEE (reference sequence). The trim removed 3 bases at V and 6 bases at J, leaving 2 bases unmatched. The CDR3 spans 13 residues. CDR3 sequence reads: CASSSGQGNEQFF. The CDR3 DNA follows: TGTGCCAGCAGCTCTGGACAGGGCAATGAGCAGTTCTTC.